The rows below give T cell receptor beta chains drawn from one sample of a study of T cells after yellow fever vaccination. TCRdb called the 5' RACE reads again in MiXCR, with one record for every CDR3 protein. Here the sample spans some 670,000 distinct CDR3 sequences, 9% to 15% being singletons. The sequences come from PBMCs, collected on the day of the yellow fever booster vaccination. The receptors were gathered from a young man who received the YFV17D yellow fever vaccine. The conserved cysteine and the conserved F or W are not part of the CDR3 here. D genes are given only for firm matches. Clone size appears in some rows only: once, few, many, or a class for an expanded clone.

abundance: NA
j_gene: TRBJ1-1
d_gene: NA
v_gene: TRBV4-3
CDR3aa: ASSQAPGTEAF

abundance: NA
j_gene: TRBJ2-7
d_gene: TRBD1
v_gene: TRBV11-2
CDR3aa: ASSPQGSRSSYEQY

abundance: many
j_gene: TRBJ2-5
d_gene: TRBD2
v_gene: TRBV20-1
CDR3aa: SARDEREQETQY

abundance: few
j_gene: TRBJ2-5
d_gene: TRBD2
v_gene: TRBV20-1
CDR3aa: SARDPLAGSLVETQY

abundance: NA
j_gene: TRBJ2-1
d_gene: TRBD2
v_gene: TRBV20-1
CDR3aa: SASSGTNEQF

abundance: NA
j_gene: TRBJ1-5
d_gene: NA
v_gene: TRBV7-2
CDR3aa: ASSRGQPGDQPQH

abundance: NA
j_gene: TRBJ2-2
d_gene: NA
v_gene: TRBV20-1
CDR3aa: SASRGGNTGELF

abundance: NA
j_gene: TRBJ1-1
d_gene: NA
v_gene: TRBV29-1
CDR3aa: SVDSYTNTEAF

abundance: NA
j_gene: TRBJ1-5
d_gene: TRBD1
v_gene: TRBV15
CDR3aa: ATSRAISGGSSNQPQH

abundance: many
j_gene: TRBJ2-7
d_gene: TRBD2
v_gene: TRBV7-9
CDR3aa: ASGGRSYEQY

abundance: NA
j_gene: TRBJ2-7
d_gene: TRBD2
v_gene: TRBV7-9
CDR3aa: ASTPTGGRDYEQY

abundance: many
j_gene: TRBJ1-4
d_gene: TRBD1
v_gene: TRBV5-4
CDR3aa: ASSWTGGVNEKLF

abundance: few
j_gene: TRBJ2-7
d_gene: TRBD1
v_gene: TRBV4-1
CDR3aa: ASSQDLTDRASEQY

abundance: few
j_gene: TRBJ2-1
d_gene: NA
v_gene: TRBV7-2
CDR3aa: ASSLSRGERGNEQF

abundance: few
j_gene: TRBJ2-5
d_gene: NA
v_gene: TRBV18
CDR3aa: ASSPPGLSETQY

abundance: NA
j_gene: TRBJ2-1
d_gene: NA
v_gene: TRBV7-2
CDR3aa: ASSLGRWGTPSNEQF

abundance: NA
j_gene: TRBJ1-2
d_gene: NA
v_gene: TRBV20-1
CDR3aa: SAPTGQGYSGYT

abundance: NA
j_gene: TRBJ2-3
d_gene: TRBD2
v_gene: TRBV29-1
CDR3aa: SVENWGLAESTDTQY

abundance: few
j_gene: TRBJ1-2
d_gene: NA
v_gene: TRBV20-1
CDR3aa: SARPGVGYT